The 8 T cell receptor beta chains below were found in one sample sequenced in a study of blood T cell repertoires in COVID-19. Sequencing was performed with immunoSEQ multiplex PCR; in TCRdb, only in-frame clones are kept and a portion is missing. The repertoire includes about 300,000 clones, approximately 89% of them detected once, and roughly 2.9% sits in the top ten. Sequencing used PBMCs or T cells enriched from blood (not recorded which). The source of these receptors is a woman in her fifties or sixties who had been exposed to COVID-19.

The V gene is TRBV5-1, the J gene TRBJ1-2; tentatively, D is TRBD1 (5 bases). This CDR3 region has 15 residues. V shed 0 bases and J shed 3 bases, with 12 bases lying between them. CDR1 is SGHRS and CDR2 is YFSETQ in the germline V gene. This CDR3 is CASSLVGTSDYGYTF. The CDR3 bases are TGCGCCAGCAGCTTGGTGGGGACTTCGGACTATGGCTACACCTTC.

CDR3 amino acids: CASSGSTGLTDTQYF. The CDR3, as DNA: TGTGCCAGCAGCGGATCCACAGGGCTCACAGATACGCAGTATTTT. The V gene is TRBV5-5, the J gene TRBJ2-3; the D gene is possibly TRBD1 (6 bases). With 4 bases removed from V and 2 bases from J, the gap between germline ends came to 14 bases. This CDR3 spans 15 amino acids. Germline V gives CDR1 SGHKS, CDR2 YYEKEE (reference sequence).

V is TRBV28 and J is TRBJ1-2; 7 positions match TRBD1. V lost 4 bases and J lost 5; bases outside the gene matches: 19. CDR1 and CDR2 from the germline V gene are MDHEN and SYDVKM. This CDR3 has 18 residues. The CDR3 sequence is CASSSLRFSGQTFYGYTF. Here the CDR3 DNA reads TGTGCCAGCAGTTCCTTACGTTTCTCGGGACAGACCTTTTATGGCTACACCTTC.

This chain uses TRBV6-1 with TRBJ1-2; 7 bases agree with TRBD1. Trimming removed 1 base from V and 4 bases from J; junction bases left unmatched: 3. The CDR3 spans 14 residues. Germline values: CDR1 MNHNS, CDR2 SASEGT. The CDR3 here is CASSEDRQGYGYTF. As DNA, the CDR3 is TGTGCCAGCAGTGAAGACCGACAGGGCTATGGCTACACCTTC.

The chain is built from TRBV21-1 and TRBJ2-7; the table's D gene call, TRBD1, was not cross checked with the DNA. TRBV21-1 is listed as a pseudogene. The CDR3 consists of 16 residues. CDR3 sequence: CASSKSSARVAYEQYF. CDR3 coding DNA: TGTGCCAGCAGCAAAAGTTCGGCCAGGGTTGCCTACGAGCAGTACTTC.

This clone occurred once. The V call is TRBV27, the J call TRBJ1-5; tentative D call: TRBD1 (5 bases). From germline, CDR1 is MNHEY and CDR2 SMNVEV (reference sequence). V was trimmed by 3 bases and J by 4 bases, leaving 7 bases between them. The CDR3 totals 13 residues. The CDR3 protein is CASSFGGNQPQHF. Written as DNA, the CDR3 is TGTGCCAGCAGTTTCGGGGGAAATCAGCCCCAGCATTTT.

The CDR3 coding sequence is TGTGCCAGCAGCCAAGATCCAGCAGGGGTGGAGAACACTGAAGCTTTCTTT. Amino acids: CASSQDPAGVENTEAFF. V usage is TRBV3-1 (or the pseudogene TRBV3-2) and J usage is TRBJ1-1; possibly TRBD1 for D (6 bases). Germline CDR1 LGHDT, CDR2 YNNKEL (reference sequence). Trimming took off 0 bases at V and 1 base at J, with 15 bases between the two ends. This CDR3 is 17 amino acids long.

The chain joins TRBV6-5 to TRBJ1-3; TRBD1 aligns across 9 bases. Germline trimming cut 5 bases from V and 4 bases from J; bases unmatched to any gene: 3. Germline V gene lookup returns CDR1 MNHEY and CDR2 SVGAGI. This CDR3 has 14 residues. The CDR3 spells CASSNRGRGNTIYF. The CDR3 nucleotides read TGTGCCAGCAGTAACAGGGGGCGGGGAAACACCATATATTTT.